Listed below are T cell receptor beta chains from one sample, sequenced in a study. Via MiXCR, TCRdb re-called the RT-PCR reads, giving one row per CDR3 protein. The table has 550,000 to 750,000 distinct CDR3 sequences, 12% to 15% seen once. Sequencing input: memory CD4+ T cells from blood. These receptors came from a female donor in good health, serving as a healthy control. CDR3s include the opening cysteine and the closing phenylalanine or tryptophan. Fields, in order: J gene, clone size, V gene, D gene, CDR3 DNA, CDR3 protein. A D gene is named only where the DNA matches it firmly. Part of the rows lack a size; the others show once, few, many or a class for expanded clones.

>TRBJ2-7|-|TRBV9|-
TGTGCCAGCAGCAAAGGGCCTTCCTACGAGCAGTACTTC
CASSKGPSYEQYF
>TRBJ2-7|many|TRBV29-1|-
TGCAGCGTTGAGTTGGTAGCGGCAAGCTCCTACGAGCAGTACTTC
CSVELVAASSYEQYF
>TRBJ1-2|many|TRBV6-5|TRBD1
TGTGCCAGCAGGTCGTGGACAGGGCAGAGGTCCTATGGCTACACCTTC
CASRSWTGQRSYGYTF
>TRBJ1-1|-|TRBV7-2|-
TGTGCCAGCAGCTTAATTACAGGTACCACTGAAGCTTTCTTT
CASSLITGTTEAFF
>TRBJ1-5|-|TRBV7-2|-
TGTGCCAGCAGCCTCCTCCGGGACTTTAATCAGCCCCAGCATTTT
CASSLLRDFNQPQHF
>TRBJ2-7|many|TRBV28|-
TGTGCCAGCAGCCCCCTAGGTACTCTCTCCTACGAGCAGTACTTC
CASSPLGTLSYEQYF
>TRBJ2-2|few|TRBV12-3/TRBV12-4|-
TGTGCCAGCAGCCCGGTTTTGGCAGGCACCGGGGAGCTGTTTTTT
CASSPVLAGTGELFF
>TRBJ2-1|-|TRBV3-1|TRBD1
TGTGCCAGCAGCCGACAGGGGGCCGTCTACAATGAGCAGTTCTTC
CASSRQGAVYNEQFF
>TRBJ2-2|-|TRBV20-1|TRBD2
TGCAGTGCTCGGGGGACTAGCGGAGGGGGGCACACCGGGGAGCTGTTTTTT
CSARGTSGGGHTGELFF
>TRBJ1-2|many|TRBV7-2|TRBD1
TGTGCCAGCAGCTTAGGGACAGGGACCTATGGCTACACCTTC
CASSLGTGTYGYTF